This T cell receptor (beta chain) was found in a study of T cells after posttransplantation cyclophosphamide (dated by TCRdb to 2016 to 2018). Regarding the study in general: Using TRB sequencing, the study followed how the T cell repertoire reconstituted after myeloablative bone marrow transplantation in which posttransplantation cyclophosphamide served as GVHD prophylaxis. Because TRA and TRB clonality correlated tightly in roughly nine samples, the subsequent TCR analyses were limited to TRB only. TRB sequencing was performed on blood from all 30 or so PTCy patients with 1-year posttransplant specimens. In 3 patients, up to about 3 additional blood samples taken between 2 and 5.2 years after transplant also underwent TRB sequencing, as did pretransplant blood from a handful of patients. Public TRB sequences were searched against a database of over 3,500 sequences associated with responses to pathogens, tumor antigens, self-antigens and alloantigens. Antigen receptor sequencing was done on samples from some 34 PTCy-treated patients and from roughly 15 related bone marrow donors of those patients.

The full study reports these points: Donor-recipient similarity was low at 1-2 months but increased during the first year, and donor CD8+ memory clones often dominated later blood repertoires. The TRB repertoires of T cells infiltrating skin or the GI tract showed only limited overlap with the TRB repertoires found in blood. Across the roughly 40 patients, TRB clonality was highly associated with recipient CMV seropositivity and CMV reactivation, and diversity with PTCy was similar to that in the CNI/methotrexate controls.

Genomic DNA was the input for TRB sequencing, which was run either with the immunoSEQ assay at survey resolution or with the hsTCRB kit. On the study's bioinformatics: The immunoSEQ software handled the initial read processing, while the LymphoSeq R package was used for the repertoire analyses. Clonality was calculated as 1 minus normalized Shannon entropy, and the Gini coefficient was also calculated for each TRB dataset. Phenotypes of unsorted samples were inferred by mapping TRB sequences from sorted subsets of the recipient or donor onto the same recipient's unsorted samples. In TCRdb, the immuneACCESS table is reduced to in-frame sequences with V and J assigned. These tables do not hold every clone; where another copy was compared, an unresolved V gene accounts for under half, and the others remain unexplained. That table is the source of V, J and clone size, and D and trimming were worked out from the DNA. This sample has tens of thousands of clones, none of them a singleton. The ten largest clones capture about 1.8% of the sample.

In this sample, this clone turned up many times. Its antigen is unknown. The input lacks base qualities; no much larger clone sits a single base away. According to the study, the label for this sample's treatment or condition signals: high-dose cyclophosphamide on days +3 and +4 as single-agent GVHD prophylaxis. Busulfan and fludarabine conditioning, a related or unrelated marrow graft, and cyclophosphamide on days +3 and +4 were given to PTCy patients. PTCy-treated patients came from a prospective multi-institutional clinical trial. Peripheral blood and bone marrow mononuclear cells were isolated by Ficoll-Hypaque density centrifugation and cryopreserved. The germline V gene gives CDR1 as SGHRS and CDR2 as YFSETQ. CDR3 length: 16 amino acids, cysteine to phenylalanine. The only DNA kept is the CDR3, 48 bases in frame from the first base. V is shortened by 1 base, J by 0 bases, and the region joining them spans 8 bases.

The sequences come from PBMCs, collected after allogeneic stem cell transplant with posttransplant cyclophosphamide. This receptor was identified in a male patient in his late teens or twenties who received an allogeneic stem cell transplant from a related donor, was CMV-positive, and had no GVHD. Some T cells may have been brought in with the graft after a transplant. Here the chain combines TRBV5-1 and TRBJ1-6; no D segment can be confidently identified. CDR3 loop: CASSLTESSYNSPLHF. The bases are TGCGCCAGCAGCTTGACAGAGAGCTCCTATAATTCACCCCTCCACTTT. Outside the CDR3, residues come from the reference TRBV5-1 and TRBJ1-6 proteins, so the full variable domain is: KAGVTQTPRYLIKTRGQQVTLSCSPISGHRSVSWYQQTPGQGLQFLFEYFSETQRNKGNFPGRFSGRQFSNSRSEMNVSTLELGDSALYLCASSLTESSYNSPLHFGNGTRLTVT.